A selection of T cell receptor beta chains follows, all from one sample in a study of prognosis after radiotherapy for stage I lung cancer. TCRdb called the multiplex PCR reads again in MiXCR, with one record for every CDR3 protein. The profile shows approximately 28,000 distinct CDR3 sequences, approximately 38% of them singletons. Sequencing used PBMCs, obtained before or after stereotactic body radiation therapy (not recorded which). The receptors shown here come from a donor over 45 with non-small cell lung cancer. Each CDR3 is given without its conserved first and last residue.

>TRBJ2-7|TRBV12-3/TRBV12-4
ASILLAVGDEQY
>TRBJ2-7|TRBV11-3
ASSRRLAGRHEQY
>TRBJ2-2|TRBV12-3/TRBV12-4
ASSWGMVNTGELF
>TRBJ1-1|TRBV12-5
ASGLPGTAIEAF
>TRBJ1-6|TRBV28
ASSTADSGYNSPLH
>TRBJ1-1|TRBV7-2
ASSLVNRMNTEAF
>TRBJ2-3|TRBV7-6
ASSVTSGGTDTQY
>TRBJ2-4|TRBV7-2
ASSRHATNEFQY
>TRBJ2-7|TRBV20-1
SAAPGGGLEQY
>TRBJ1-1|TRBV7-9
ASSLDSCPAEAF
>TRBJ2-7|TRBV5-1
ASSLGDGGEQY
>TRBJ2-5|TRBV6-1
ASTPDPTETQY
>TRBJ2-7|TRBV5-1
ASSLEVRGRSEQY
>TRBJ2-2|TRBV28
ASSFAGELF
>TRBJ1-5|TRBV20-1
SAPGGHLGGGNQPQH
>TRBJ1-1|TRBV11-2
ASGDLGGRTEAF
>TRBJ2-3|TRBV7-9
ASSSRAEGTQY
>TRBJ2-1|TRBV7-2
ASSLGGGEWNEQF
>TRBJ2-5|TRBV20-1
SAPRGGETQY
>TRBJ1-1|TRBV6-1
ASSLPGLEAF
>TRBJ1-5|TRBV6-1
ASSRTGGLGNQPQH
>TRBJ2-7|TRBV25-1
ASSPSGFPAIEQY
>TRBJ1-5|TRBV20-1
SAANRDRGSNQPQH
>TRBJ1-2|TRBV4-3
ASSQGVQGMWGYT
>TRBJ2-3|TRBV20-1
SARDRRGTDTQY
>TRBJ2-2|TRBV7-8
ASSLPRDRLAGTGELF
>TRBJ2-2|TRBV7-3
ASSLAQGTGELF
>TRBJ1-1|TRBV20-1
SASKGGSAEAF
>TRBJ2-1|TRBV6-4
ASSDSDTHEQF
>TRBJ2-7|TRBV11-2
ASSDTSVPSEQY
>TRBJ2-7|TRBV7-8
ANSQPGSYEQY
>TRBJ2-7|TRBV27
ASILLGLAEEYDQY
>TRBJ2-7|TRBV29-1
SVETGGDYEQY
>TRBJ2-2|TRBV6-9
ASSYYTGVAIGELF
>TRBJ2-3|TRBV30
AWSRQGLGTDTQY
>TRBJ2-7|TRBV20-1
SARDSEEITYEQY
>TRBJ1-1|TRBV20-1
SATGAGQTEAF
>TRBJ2-1|TRBV11-3
ASSAGLAGATF
>TRBJ2-7|TRBV19
ASSSGGRKYYQY
>TRBJ2-3|TRBV7-8
ASSGSLAGNTSTDTQY
>TRBJ1-6|TRBV10-3
AAAGTGPTPLH
>TRBJ1-5|TRBV6-1
ASSPGQGSGQPQH
>TRBJ2-1|TRBV20-1
SARLAGGLYNEQF
>TRBJ2-5|TRBV2
ASRGTSGGRETQY
>TRBJ1-4|TRBV28
ASSWTTMGEKLF
>TRBJ2-7|TRBV6-5
ASSSSVTSRKPYEQY
>TRBJ2-5|TRBV6-2/TRBV6-3
ASSPSRETQY
>TRBJ2-7|TRBV7-9
ASSNWDRGNYEQY
>TRBJ2-3|TRBV9
ASSVGGTGADTQY
>TRBJ2-1|TRBV29-1
SVEDRLCGEQF
>TRBJ1-6|TRBV5-1
ASSVSGQASSYNSPLH
>TRBJ2-3|TRBV24-1
TTSGVRAGEVSTDTQY
>TRBJ1-6|TRBV7-9
ASGPQANNSPLH
>TRBJ2-3|TRBV12-3/TRBV12-4
ASKISGRVGGATDTQY
>TRBJ2-3|TRBV12-3/TRBV12-4
ASGGGQDTQY
>TRBJ1-2|TRBV6-1
ASSESGVYGYT
>TRBJ1-1|TRBV4-2
ASSHTLNTEAF
>TRBJ2-1|TRBV2
ASGRLAGVDEQF
>TRBJ1-2|TRBV20-1
SARGGHGYT